The clone carrying this T cell receptor (beta chain) was seen more than once but under ten times. Other DNA sequences of this sample code for an identical CDR3. Participants were aged roughly 18 to 100 years from around 26 US areas. Participants' own reports of clinical history determined their cohort assignment. The data are from a study of blood T cell repertoires in COVID-19. The CDR3 has 15 amino acids. V was shortened by 3 bases and J by 3 bases, with 12 bases between the two germline ends. In germline, CDR1 is KGHSH, CDR2 LQKENI. Authors' data handling: Estimated nucleated cell counts came from reference gene primer amplification. Assay used: immunoSEQ multiplex PCR; TCRdb lists only in-frame clones, some missing. V, J and clone size are taken as reported in that table, and D and trimming were inferred from the DNA itself. The data show 120,000 to 150,000 clones, around 84% seen once.

The sequence was obtained from a woman between 45 and 60 years old who had been exposed to COVID-19. The sequencing sample was made of PBMCs or T cells enriched from blood (not recorded which). The V and J genes are TRBV18 and TRBJ1-5, with a weak D call TRBD1 (6 bases). For the CDR3, the DNA is TGTGCCAGCTCACCCGAGGACAGATTCAATCAGCCCCAGCATTTT. It encodes CASSPEDRFNQPQHF.